One sample yielded the 30 T cell receptor beta chains listed below, sequenced in a study of CD8 T cells in ankylosing spondylitis. A single record per CDR3 protein comes from TCRdb applying MiXCR to the 5' RACE reads. The data contain about 360,000 distinct CDR3 sequences, 20% of them singletons. Sample: blood, either unsorted or a sorted T cell fraction (not recorded which). All receptors come from a male donor with ankylosing spondylitis or in good health (not recorded which).

The J gene is TRBJ1-6, the V gene TRBV28; D not certain. The CDR3 has 16 amino acids. V dropped 7 bases and J dropped 6 bases, with 19 bases sitting between them. The germline V gene encodes CDR1 MDHEN and CDR2 SYDVKM. The CDR3 nucleotides are TGTGCCAGCACCCCCCAAGGCTATCTGTCTAATTCACCCCTCCACTTT. Its protein product is CASTPQGYLSNSPLHF.

The genes are TRBV9 and TRBJ2-3; TRBD2 matches at 10 bases. The CDR3 consists of 15 residues. Germline lookup yields CDR1 SGDLS and CDR2 YYNGEE. J was trimmed by 3 bases and V by 3 bases; bases with no gene match: 4. CDR3 DNA sequence: TGTGCCAGCAGCGCAGCGGGGGGGCGGACAGATACGCAGTATTTT. Its translation: CASSAAGGRTDTQYF.

The chain is built from TRBV7-8 and TRBJ2-1; 7 bases fit TRBD1. V trimming: 5 bases; J trimming: 8 bases; junction bases outside the gene matches: 12. Per the germline V gene, CDR1 is SGHVS and CDR2 is FQNEAQ. The CDR3 has 15 amino acids. CDR3 protein: CASSTRTGGRDEQFF. CDR3 DNA: TGTGCCAGCAGCACCCGGACAGGTGGTAGGGATGAGCAGTTCTTC.

This clonotype has just a few counts. The rearrangement uses TRBV6-5 and TRBJ2-7, with a tentative D call TRBD1 (5 bases). CDR1 is MNHEY and CDR2 is SVGAGI in the germline V gene. V lost 7 bases to trimming and J lost 3 bases, with 16 bases between them. CDR3 length: 14 residues. The CDR3 DNA is TGTGCCAGCAATTTGGACAAATACTACTACGAGCAGTACTTC. Amino acid sequence: CASNLDKYYYEQYF.

This chain connects TRBV29-1 to TRBJ2-1; 8 bases are a match to TRBD1. Germline values: CDR1 SQVTM, CDR2 ANQGSEA. The CDR3 contains 15 residues. The V gene end was trimmed by 0 bases and the J gene end by 8 bases; junction bases not matched to a gene: 9. The CDR3 DNA reads as TGCAGCGTTGAAGATAGGGGACAGGTTGGGTATGAGCAGTTCTTC. This encodes CSVEDRGQVGYEQFF.

About this clonotype itself: A read error may be the cause here, since a much bigger clone is one base away. This chain links TRBV12-3 or TRBV12-4 with TRBJ2-1; D gene unclear. There are 10 residues in the CDR3. The ends were cut back, 1 base at V and 9 bases at J, with 1 base in the middle. The CDR3 region has the DNA TGTGCCAGCAGTTTAGTTGAGCAGTTCTTC. It specifies CASSLVEQFF.

In its sample, this clonotype was seen once. The V gene is TRBV11-3, the J gene TRBJ2-3; D might be TRBD1 or TRBD2, each matching 5 bases. The V and J ends lost 6 bases and 2 bases respectively, with 21 bases between them. Germline V CDR1 and CDR2: SGHNT, YENEEA. The CDR3 loop spans 17 amino acids. This chain's CDR3 is CASSSRGAGRDTDTQYF. Here the CDR3 DNA reads TGTGCCAGCAGTTCCCGAGGGGCAGGGCGAGACACAGATACGCAGTATTTT.

This clonotype occurred a few times. The chain couples TRBV7-8 to TRBJ2-3; D tentatively fits TRBD1 or TRBD2 (6 bases each). Trimming pared 2 bases from V and 5 bases from J, leaving 17 bases between. The CDR3 runs to 16 residues. CDR1 SGHVS and CDR2 FQNEAQ come from the germline V gene. CDR3: CASSLRHEGGEDTQYF. The CDR3 bases are TGTGCCAGCAGCTTACGTCACGAGGGGGGCGAAGATACGCAGTATTTT.

This clonotype was observed a handful of times. The genes are TRBV11-1 and TRBJ1-1, with unresolved D. The CDR3 is 13 residues long. The germline V and J ends were trimmed by 3 bases and 2 bases, with 7 bases remaining between them. In germline, CDR1 is SGHAT, CDR2 FQDESV (reference sequence). CDR3 region: CASSFVRNTEAFF. DNA of the CDR3: TGTGCCAGCAGCTTTGTCAGAAACACTGAAGCTTTCTTT.

The sample holds many counts of this clonotype. This chain joins TRBV12-3 or TRBV12-4 and TRBJ1-5; 7 nucleotides line up with TRBD1. Losses at the gene ends were 6 bases for V and 11 bases for J; bases not matched to a gene: 10. The CDR3 runs to 13 residues. CDR3 DNA sequence: TGTGCCAGCAGGTCACAGGGGTTCATGACCCAGCATTTT. Translated: CASRSQGFMTQHF.

The J gene is TRBJ2-7, the V gene TRBV29-1, with 10 bases that match TRBD2. This CDR3 is built from 13 residues. Germline-derived CDR1 and CDR2 are SQVTM and ANQGSEA. V gave up 6 bases and J gave up 2 bases; unmatched junction bases: 4. The CDR3 spells CSVGLADTYEQYF. For the CDR3, the DNA is TGCAGCGTCGGACTAGCGGATACCTACGAGCAGTACTTC.

J is TRBJ2-1 and V is TRBV5-1; the D gene is possibly TRBD2 (6 bases). The CDR3 runs to 16 residues. The germline CDR1 and CDR2 sequences are SGHRS and YFSETQ. V was trimmed by 3 bases and J by 2 bases, leaving 15 bases between them. The CDR3 nucleotides read TGCGCCAGCAGCTACGGACGGGGGAGTCCCTACAATGAGCAGTTCTTC. Translation: CASSYGRGSPYNEQFF.

This clonotype was observed at least ten times. The rearrangement uses TRBV5-6 and TRBJ1-6; possible D gene TRBD1, 5 bases. The germline CDR1 and CDR2 sequences are SGHDT and YYEEEE. V lost 1 base and J lost 7, with 6 bases in between. The CDR3 contains 13 residues. CDR3 in amino acids: CASSLPGNSPLHF. CDR3 bases: TGTGCCAGCAGCTTGCCAGGGAATTCACCCCTCCACTTT.

The CDR3: CASSQGLAGGPSYNEQFF. In DNA, the CDR3 is TGTGCCAGCAGCCAAGGGCTAGCGGGGGGGCCCTCCTACAATGAGCAGTTCTTC. The chain recombines TRBV3-1 with TRBJ2-1, with 12 bases matching TRBD2. This CDR3 is 18 amino acids long. Germline CDR1 is LGHDT and CDR2 is YNNKEL (reference sequence). Losses at the gene ends were 1 base for V and 0 bases for J; bases not matched to a gene: 4.

The rearrangement joins TRBV2 to TRBJ2-7, with D unresolved. Trimming took off 7 bases at V and 0 bases at J, with 16 bases between the two ends. The CDR3 has 15 residues. The germline V gene has CDR1 SNHLY and CDR2 FYNNEI. The CDR3 reads CASNRFLPGSYEQYF. The CDR3 region has the DNA TGTGCCAGCAATCGGTTCCTACCGGGCTCCTACGAGCAGTACTTC.

V usage is TRBV29-1 and J usage is TRBJ1-2; D is uncertain. This CDR3 has 13 residues. Germline values: CDR1 SQVTM, CDR2 ANQGSEA. V lost 0 bases and J lost 6, with 11 bases in between. CDR3 amino acids: CSVEDQGWDGYTF. The CDR3 DNA reads TGCAGCGTTGAAGATCAAGGGTGGGATGGCTACACCTTC.

This clonotype was seen only a few times. The rearrangement links TRBV29-1 to TRBJ2-7; D is unclear. Trimming removed 0 bases from V and 2 bases from J, with 11 bases in between. Germline CDR1 reads SQVTM; CDR2 reads ANQGSEA. The CDR3 loop spans 14 amino acids. This CDR3 is CSVEDADTPYEQYF. The DNA for the CDR3 is TGCAGCGTTGAAGACGCAGACACCCCCTACGAGCAGTACTTC.

The V and J genes are TRBV7-9 and TRBJ2-2; the D gene could be TRBD1 or TRBD2 (6 bases each). V was clipped by 5 bases and J by 7 bases, with 17 bases between them. CDR1 SEHNR and CDR2 FQNEAQ come from the germline V gene (reference sequence). This CDR3 comprises 15 residues. CDR3 amino acids: CASSPRSGGNGELFF. The CDR3 region has the DNA TGTGCCAGCAGCCCAAGGTCCGGGGGCAACGGGGAGCTGTTTTTT.

The sample holds one count of this clonotype. The genes are TRBV21-1 and TRBJ2-7; TRBD1 was called by the table and not checked on the DNA. TRBV21-1 is flagged as a pseudogene. This CDR3 region has 16 residues. The CDR3 loop is CASSSRQGPPPEEQYF. The CDR3 DNA sequence: TGTGCCAGCAGCAGCAGACAGGGCCCCCCTCCGGAAGAGCAGTACTTC.

This clonotype was recorded once. V is TRBV12-3 or TRBV12-4 and J is TRBJ2-2, with D maybe TRBD1 (6 bases). With 3 bases removed from V and 0 bases from J, the gap between germline ends came to 14 bases. This CDR3 comprises 17 residues. CDR3 DNA: TGTGCCAGCAGTTTTAGGGGGTTGGGGACGAACACCGGGGAGCTGTTTTTT. Amino acids: CASSFRGLGTNTGELFF.

Written as DNA, the CDR3 is TGTGCCAGCATAGCAGCGGGGAGCTCCTACGAGCAGTACTTC. It translates to CASIAAGSSYEQYF. The chain combines TRBV6-2 or TRBV6-3 with TRBJ2-7; 7 bases align to TRBD2. CDR1 and CDR2 (germline): MNHEY, SVGEGT. This CDR3 contains 14 residues. The V and J ends lost 7 bases and 0 bases, in that order; junction bases with no gene match: 6.

The gene calls are TRBV28 and TRBJ2-1; 8 bases are shared with TRBD1. Germline V CDR1 and CDR2: MDHEN, SYDVKM. This CDR3 comprises 16 residues. V gave up 5 bases and J gave up 4 bases; unmatched junction bases: 10. CDR3 residues: CASSPLQGARYNEQFF. Here the CDR3 DNA reads TGTGCCAGCAGTCCTCTTCAGGGGGCTAGATACAATGAGCAGTTCTTC.

The table lists this clonotype with a few counts. V and J are TRBV20-1 and TRBJ2-7, with a possible D match to TRBD2 (5 bases). Trimming left V 0 bases short and J 1 base short, with 10 bases between. This CDR3 comprises 14 residues. From germline, CDR1 is DFQATT and CDR2 SNEGSKA (reference sequence). In nucleotides, the CDR3 is TGCAGTGCTAGAGATCGGGAAGGGTCCTACGAGCAGTACTTC. This sequence encodes CSARDREGSYEQYF.

The V gene is TRBV7-9, the J gene TRBJ2-1, with TRBD2 identical over 8 bases. From germline, CDR1 is SEHNR and CDR2 FQNEAQ (reference sequence). The CDR3 is 16 amino acids. V lost 1 base to trimming and J lost 4 bases; unmatched junction nucleotides: 6. The CDR3 spells CASSLGRRGAYNEQFF. DNA for the CDR3: TGTGCCAGCAGCTTAGGGAGGCGGGGGGCATACAATGAGCAGTTCTTC.

The V call is TRBV11-2, the J call TRBJ2-1; 7 nucleotides match TRBD1. J gave up 0 bases and V 4 bases, and 9 bases lay outside the gene matches. This CDR3 contains 17 residues. Looked up from germline, CDR1 is SGHAT and CDR2 is FQNNGV. As DNA, the CDR3 is TGTGCCAGCAGCTCTAAACCCGGGACAGCCTCCTACAATGAGCAGTTCTTC. Translation gives CASSSKPGTASYNEQFF.

The table lists this clonotype with a few counts. J is TRBJ1-6 and V is TRBV7-9; D is unclear. CDR1 and CDR2 (germline): SEHNR, FQNEAQ (reference sequence). The CDR3 consists of 12 residues. Trimming left V 5 bases short and J 13 bases short, with 12 bases between. DNA for the CDR3: TGTGCCAGCAGCCCTAGCCTTCCCCCCCTCCACTTT. Amino acids: CASSPSLPPLHF.

This clonotype was recorded a few times. The chain links TRBV27 to TRBJ2-7; the D gene is possibly TRBD1 (6 bases). CDR3 length: 14 amino acids. Germline V gene data show CDR1 as MNHEY and CDR2 as SMNVEV (reference sequence). The ends were cut back, 2 bases at V and 3 bases at J, with 11 bases in the middle. CDR3 protein: CASSLKLGGYEQYF. CDR3 DNA: TGTGCCAGCAGTTTAAAATTAGGGGGCTACGAGCAGTACTTC.

The J gene is TRBJ2-2, the V gene TRBV7-3, with a weak D call TRBD1 (5 bases). Between the trimmed V and J ends, which lost 6 bases and 6 bases, there was a span of 32 bases. The CDR3 is 20 residues long. The V gene's germline CDR1 is SGHTA and CDR2 FQGTGA. The CDR3 nucleotides are TGTGCCAGCAGTGAGAAGGACGCCCCCATCACAGGATTAGAGTCCGGGGAGCTGTTTTTT. Translation: CASSEKDAPITGLESGELFF.

This clonotype was seen a few times. The chain joins TRBV6-4 to TRBJ1-2; D uncertain. CDR1 is MRHNA, CDR2 SNTAGT, per germline. Trimming stripped 2 bases from V and 7 bases from J, with 11 bases between. The CDR3 extends over 13 amino acids. CDR3 bases: TGTGCCAGCAGTGACACGGGTACGAGTGGCTACACCTTC. Translated: CASSDTGTSGYTF.

The V gene is TRBV24-1, the J gene TRBJ2-2; 8 bases agree with TRBD1. V was clipped by 1 base and J by 5 bases; unmatched bases: 5. This CDR3 has 16 residues. CDR1 is KGHDR, CDR2 SFDVKD, per germline. The CDR3 spells CATSDFEQGATGELFF. In nucleotides, the CDR3 is TGTGCCACCAGTGATTTTGAGCAGGGGGCGACCGGGGAGCTGTTTTTT.